The entry that follows covers one T cell receptor (beta chain) sequence. These data belong to a study of identical twins. The CDR3 is made up of 15 amino acids. V lost 8 bases and J 0 bases, leaving 14 bases between the germline ends. CDR1 and CDR2 from the germline V gene are SGHVS and FQNEAQ. TCRdb itself ran the 5' RACE reads through MiXCR, one entry per CDR3 protein. Altogether 700,000 to 950,000 distinct CDR3 sequences are present, about 12% being singletons, with the ten largest covering about 1.5%. The same sample was also studied in work on yellow fever vaccine responses in identical twins.

This TCR derives from a young woman in good health. The J gene is TRBJ2-1, the V gene TRBV7-8; no clear D. The material sequenced was PBMCs. CDR3 residues: CASRGTVGSYNEQFF. CDR3 DNA: TGTGCCAGCCGCGGTACAGTTGGCTCCTACAATGAGCAGTTCTTC.